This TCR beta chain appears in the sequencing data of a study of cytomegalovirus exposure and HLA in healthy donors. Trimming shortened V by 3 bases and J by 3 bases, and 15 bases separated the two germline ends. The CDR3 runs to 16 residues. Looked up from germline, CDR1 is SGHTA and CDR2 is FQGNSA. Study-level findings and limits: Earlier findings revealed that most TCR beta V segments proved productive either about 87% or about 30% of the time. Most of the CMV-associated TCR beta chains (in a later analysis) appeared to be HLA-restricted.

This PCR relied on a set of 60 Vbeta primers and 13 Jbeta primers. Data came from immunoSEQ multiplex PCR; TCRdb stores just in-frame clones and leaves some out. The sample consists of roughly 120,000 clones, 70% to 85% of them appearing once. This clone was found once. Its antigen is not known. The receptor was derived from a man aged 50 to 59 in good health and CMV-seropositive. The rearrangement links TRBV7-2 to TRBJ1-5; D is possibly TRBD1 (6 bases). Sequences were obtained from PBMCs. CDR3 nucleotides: TGTGCCAGCAGCTTCTACAGGGCAGGGGACAATCAGCCCCAGCATTTT. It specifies CASSFYRAGDNQPQHF.